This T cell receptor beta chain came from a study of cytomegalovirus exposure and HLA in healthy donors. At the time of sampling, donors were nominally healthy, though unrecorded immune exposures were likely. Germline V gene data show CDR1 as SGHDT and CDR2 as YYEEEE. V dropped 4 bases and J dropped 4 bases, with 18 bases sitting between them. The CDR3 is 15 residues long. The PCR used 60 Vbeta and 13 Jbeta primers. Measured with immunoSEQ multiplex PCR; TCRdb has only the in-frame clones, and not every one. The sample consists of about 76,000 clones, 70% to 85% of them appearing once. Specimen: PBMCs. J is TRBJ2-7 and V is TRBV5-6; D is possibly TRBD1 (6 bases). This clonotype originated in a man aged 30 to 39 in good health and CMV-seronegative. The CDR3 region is CASSHRWAGVYEQYF. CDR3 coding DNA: TGTGCCAGCAGCCATCGATGGGCAGGGGTTTACGAGCAGTACTTC.